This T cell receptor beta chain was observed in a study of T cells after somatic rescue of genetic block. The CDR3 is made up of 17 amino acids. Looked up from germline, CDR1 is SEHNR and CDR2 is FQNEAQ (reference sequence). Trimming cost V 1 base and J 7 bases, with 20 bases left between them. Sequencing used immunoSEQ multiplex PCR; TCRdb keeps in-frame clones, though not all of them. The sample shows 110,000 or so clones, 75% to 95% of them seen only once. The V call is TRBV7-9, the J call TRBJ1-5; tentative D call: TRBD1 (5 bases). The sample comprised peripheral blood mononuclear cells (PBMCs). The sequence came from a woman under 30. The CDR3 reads CASSLGTAVGAGQPQHF. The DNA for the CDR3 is TGTGCCAGCAGCTTAGGAACGGCCGTTGGGGCAGGACAGCCCCAGCATTTT. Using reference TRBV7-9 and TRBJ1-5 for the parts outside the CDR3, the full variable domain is DTGVSQNPRHKITKRGQNVTFRCDPISEHNRLYWYRQTLGQGPEFLTYFQNEAQLEKSRLLSDRFSAERPKGSFSTLEIQRTEQGDSAMYLCASSLGTAVGAGQPQHFGDGTRLSIL.